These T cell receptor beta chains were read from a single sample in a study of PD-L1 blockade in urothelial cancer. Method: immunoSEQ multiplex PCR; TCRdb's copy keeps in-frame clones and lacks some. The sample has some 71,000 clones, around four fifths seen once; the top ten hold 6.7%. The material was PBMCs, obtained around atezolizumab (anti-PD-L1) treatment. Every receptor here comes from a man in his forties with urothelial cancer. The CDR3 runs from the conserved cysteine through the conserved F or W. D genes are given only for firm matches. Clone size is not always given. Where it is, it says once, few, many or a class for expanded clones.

DNA: TGTGCCAGCAGCTCAACGCCGGGACTAGGGGTTAGTGAGCAGTTCTTC
CDR3: CASSSTPGLGVSEQFF
size: .
D: TRBD2
J: TRBJ2-1
V: TRBV5-4

DNA: TGTGCCAGCAGCTTCCCTAGCGGTACGGCCTACGAGCAGTACTTC
CDR3: CASSFPSGTAYEQYF
size: .
D: TRBD2
J: TRBJ2-7
V: TRBV5-8

DNA: TGTGCCAGCAGCTTACCCCCCTGGGACAGGGTAAAGGAGGACTATGGCTACACCTTC
CDR3: CASSLPPWDRVKEDYGYTF
size: .
D: TRBD1
J: TRBJ1-2
V: TRBV7-8

DNA: TGTGCCAGCAGTTTGGAGGGAACGGCTTACGAGCAGTACTTC
CDR3: CASSLEGTAYEQYF
size: .
D: .
J: TRBJ2-7
V: TRBV28

DNA: TGTGCCAGCAGAAAAGGCGACAGGGAATTGAGCTACACCTTC
CDR3: CASRKGDRELSYTF
size: .
D: TRBD1
J: TRBJ1-2
V: TRBV6-1

DNA: TGTGCCAGCAGTTCCGGACAGGGGCGCGCCTACGAGCAGTACTTC
CDR3: CASSSGQGRAYEQYF
size: .
D: TRBD1
J: TRBJ2-7
V: TRBV27

DNA: TGTGCCAGCAGCAATCCCGGGTCGGCTAATGAAAAACTGTTTTTT
CDR3: CASSNPGSANEKLFF
size: .
D: .
J: TRBJ1-4
V: TRBV21-1

DNA: TGTGCCAGCAATCCTCGCGCTGGAAACACCATATATTTT
CDR3: CASNPRAGNTIYF
size: many
D: .
J: TRBJ1-3
V: TRBV28

DNA: TGTGCCAGCAGCCCGGGGGATTATGGCTACACCTTC
CDR3: CASSPGDYGYTF
size: once
D: .
J: TRBJ1-2
V: TRBV5-5

DNA: TGTGCCATCAGTGAGTCTGGGCTAGCGGGAGTCTCTGAGCAGTTCTTC
CDR3: CAISESGLAGVSEQFF
size: .
D: TRBD2
J: TRBJ2-1
V: TRBV10-3

DNA: TGTGCCAGCAGCATCTTCGAGTCGGGGGAGCAGTACTTC
CDR3: CASSIFESGEQYF
size: few
D: .
J: TRBJ2-7
V: TRBV7-6

DNA: TGTGCCAGCAGCTTACACAGGGGTAGGGTTTTT
CDR3: CASSLHRGRVF
size: .
D: TRBD1
J: TRBJ1-4
V: TRBV13

DNA: TGCGCCAGCAGCCTCGGACAGGGCTCTGGAAACACCATATATTTT
CDR3: CASSLGQGSGNTIYF
size: .
D: TRBD1
J: TRBJ1-3
V: TRBV4-1

DNA: TGTGCCAGCAGTTTACTAGAGCAGCCCCAGCATTTT
CDR3: CASSLLEQPQHF
size: .
D: .
J: TRBJ1-5
V: TRBV28

DNA: TGTGCCAGCAGTTTGCCACTAGCGGGAGGGCCGGGAGAGCAGTTCTTC
CDR3: CASSLPLAGGPGEQFF
size: .
D: TRBD2
J: TRBJ2-1
V: TRBV25-1

DNA: TGTGTCAGCAGCCCCATCGGACTAGCGGGGGGAAGCAAGCAGTACTTC
CDR3: CVSSPIGLAGGSKQYF
size: .
D: TRBD2
J: TRBJ2-7
V: TRBV27

DNA: TGTGCCAGCAGCCAAGCCGGACAGTATTGGGAGACCCAGTACTTC
CDR3: CASSQAGQYWETQYF
size: .
D: .
J: TRBJ2-5
V: TRBV14

DNA: TGTGCCACGACAGGGGCCCCTTATGGCTACACCTTC
CDR3: CATTGAPYGYTF
size: few
D: TRBD1
J: TRBJ1-2
V: TRBV19

DNA: TGTGCCAGCAGTGAAGCGCTTGCCCGGACCGGGGAGCTGTTTTTT
CDR3: CASSEALARTGELFF
size: .
D: .
J: TRBJ2-2
V: TRBV2

DNA: TGCAGTGCGCAGGGGGCAGAGACCCAGTACTTC
CDR3: CSAQGAETQYF
size: once
D: TRBD1
J: TRBJ2-5
V: TRBV20-1

DNA: TGTGCCAGCACACAGGGGGCGGCCTATGGCTACACCTTC
CDR3: CASTQGAAYGYTF
size: .
D: TRBD1
J: TRBJ1-2
V: TRBV2

DNA: TGTGCCGGGTCGACTAGCGCGTACAATGAGCAGTTCTTC
CDR3: CAGSTSAYNEQFF
size: .
D: TRBD2
J: TRBJ2-1
V: TRBV30

DNA: TGTGCCAGCAGCGTAAATCCCGGGAGGATGGGGAATGAGCAGTTCTTC
CDR3: CASSVNPGRMGNEQFF
size: few
D: TRBD2
J: TRBJ2-1
V: TRBV9

DNA: TGTGCCAGCAGTCTTAACAGGGGTGCTAACTATGGCTACACCTTC
CDR3: CASSLNRGANYGYTF
size: .
D: TRBD1
J: TRBJ1-2
V: TRBV6-1

DNA: TGTGCCAGCAGCTTGGAGAGACAGGGAACTCAGCCCCAGCATTTT
CDR3: CASSLERQGTQPQHF
size: .
D: TRBD1
J: TRBJ1-5
V: TRBV5-5

DNA: TGTGCCACCAGTGCGGAGAGGCAAAATGAAAAACTGTTTTTT
CDR3: CATSAERQNEKLFF
size: .
D: .
J: TRBJ1-4
V: TRBV15

DNA: TGTGCCAGCAGTTACTCGATCCAGGCTTATCGCGACGAGCAGTACTTC
CDR3: CASSYSIQAYRDEQYF
size: .
D: .
J: TRBJ2-7
V: TRBV6-5

DNA: TGTGCCAGCAGCCCGCCCGGGACTAGGTTGGATGAGCAGTTCTTC
CDR3: CASSPPGTRLDEQFF
size: once
D: TRBD2
J: TRBJ2-1
V: TRBV7-2

DNA: TGTGCCACCCGATCCTACGTCCTTAGGGAGGGCACTGAAGCTTTCTTT
CDR3: CATRSYVLREGTEAFF
size: few
D: .
J: TRBJ1-1
V: TRBV28